Below, 21 T cell receptor beta chains from the same sample are listed, as sequenced in a study of blood T cell repertoires in COVID-19 (dated by TCRdb to about 2020). Libraries were made using the immunoSEQ multiplex PCR assay. This immuneACCESS table, as held by TCRdb, lists in-frame sequences with V and J called but not all clones. Of the missing ones, under half trace to an unresolved V gene in checked studies; the others have no known cause. Counted in this sample were about 480,000 clones; 88% of them appeared once. 1.8% of the sample is held by the ten biggest clonotypes. Sequenced input: PBMCs or T cells enriched from blood (not recorded which). The receptors shown here come from a woman aged 40 to 50 who had recovered from COVID-19.

V is TRBV7-2 and J is TRBJ1-5; 7 bases match TRBD1. J lost 4 bases, V lost 5 bases, and 5 bases had no gene match. This CDR3 contains 14 residues. In germline, CDR1 is SGHTA, CDR2 FQGNSA. For the CDR3, the DNA is TGTGCCAGCAGCGGGGGACAGCCTAATCAGCCCCAGCATTTT. Translated, it gives CASSGGQPNQPQHF.

J is TRBJ2-7 and V is TRBV20-1, with a possible D match to TRBD2 (5 bases). Germline CDR1 and CDR2: DFQATT and SNEGSKA (reference sequence). Between the trimmed V and J ends, which lost 3 bases and 6 bases, there was a span of 15 bases. The CDR3 length is 13 residues. This CDR3 is CSASSLASPEQYF. DNA for the CDR3: TGCAGTGCTAGTAGTCTAGCCAGCCCCGAGCAGTACTTC.

The chain combines TRBV4-1 with TRBJ1-2; D is uncertain. The CDR3 extends over 16 amino acids. Trimming removed 0 bases at V and 3 bases at J, with 14 bases between. Germline-derived CDR1 and CDR2 are MGHRA and YSYEKL. The chain's CDR3 is CASSQDRGEWYYGYTF. The CDR3 DNA reads as TGCGCCAGCAGCCAAGATCGCGGGGAGTGGTACTATGGCTACACCTTC.

The V and J genes are TRBV28 and TRBJ2-2; D call uncertain. V shed 7 bases and J shed 1 base, with 7 bases lying between them. This CDR3 comprises 13 residues. Per germline, CDR1 MDHEN and CDR2 SYDVKM. The CDR3 region has the DNA TGTGCCAGCATGTCTCGGAACACCGGGGAGCTGTTTTTT. This gives the protein CASMSRNTGELFF.

The chain uses TRBV28 and TRBJ2-7; 7 nucleotides agree with TRBD2. J was trimmed by 4 bases and V by 3 bases; bases with no gene match: 12. Germline assignment: CDR1 MDHEN and CDR2 SYDVKM. The CDR3 runs 16 residues. CDR3 region: CASSLLTSYAPYEQYF. CDR3 nucleotide sequence: TGTGCCAGCAGTTTGTTGACTAGCTACGCCCCGTACGAGCAGTACTTC. Variable domain in full (rest from reference TRBV28 and TRBJ2-7): DVKVTQSSRYLVKRTGEKVFLECVQDMDHENMFWYRQDPGLGLRLIYFSYDVKMKEKGDIPEGYSVSREKKERFSLILESASTNQTSMYLCASSLLTSYAPYEQYFGPGTRLTVT.

This chain connects TRBV30 to TRBJ1-1; 10 nucleotides align to TRBD1. Per germline, CDR1 GTSNPN and CDR2 SVGIG (reference sequence). CDR3 length: 15 amino acids. Unmatched junction bases numbered 9, after V lost 5 bases and J lost 3 bases. The CDR3, as DNA: TGTGCCTGGGGGGGGACAGGGGCCTACCACACTGAAGCTTTCTTT. This encodes CAWGGTGAYHTEAFF.

The chain joins TRBV6-1 to TRBJ2-7; 7 bases line up with TRBD2. The CDR3 sequence is 15 residues long. The germline V gene has CDR1 MNHNS and CDR2 SASEGT. V trimming: 1 base; J trimming: 0 bases; junction bases outside the gene matches: 3. In nucleotides, the CDR3 is TGTGCCAGCAGTGAAGAGGCTAGCGGCTCCTACGAGCAGTACTTC. Its protein product is CASSEEASGSYEQYF.

CDR3 sequence reads: CASSKGVGDSYEQYF. CDR3 nucleotide sequence: TGTGCCAGCAGTAAGGGGGTTGGGGACAGCTACGAGCAGTACTTC. This sequence joins TRBV27 and TRBJ2-7, with 7 bases that match TRBD1. The germline V gene has CDR1 MNHEY and CDR2 SMNVEV (reference sequence). The CDR3 consists of 15 residues. Unmatched junction bases numbered 10, after V lost 5 bases and J lost 3 bases.

Points on this clone: Its ends do not fully match the called genes, so a read error is possible. CDR3 DNA sequence: TGTGCCAGCAGCCCCCTAGGGACTAGCGGAACGCCCCTGTTC. This encodes CASSPLGTSGTPLF. This chain uses TRBV3-1 (or the pseudogene TRBV3-2) with TRBJ2-7; 11 positions match TRBD2. The CDR3 runs to 14 residues. Looked up from germline, CDR1 is LGHDT and CDR2 is YNNKEL (reference sequence).

The chain is built from TRBV19 and TRBJ1-2; D is unresolved. V was clipped by 1 base and J by 14 bases, with 20 bases between them. Germline V gene lookup returns CDR1 LNHDA and CDR2 SQIVND (reference sequence). The CDR3 is 14 residues long. CDR3 bases: TGTGCCAGTAGTATAGGGTCGGTTACGGGTGTTCGGACCTTC. Protein sequence: CASSIGSVTGVRTF.

This chain links TRBV18 with TRBJ1-4, with D hard to call. Trimming removed 5 bases from V and 7 bases from J, with 11 bases in between. Looked up from germline, CDR1 is KGHSH and CDR2 is LQKENI. This CDR3 is 13 amino acids long. The CDR3 DNA follows: TGTGCCAGCTCATACACCTTGGTTGAAAAACTGTTTTTT. Its protein product is CASSYTLVEKLFF.

The chain joins TRBV20-1 to TRBJ2-2; TRBD2 matches at 12 bases. CDR1 and CDR2 (germline): DFQATT, SNEGSKA (reference sequence). With V trimmed by 3 bases and J by 6 bases, 5 bases remained unmatched. The CDR3 is 15 residues long. CDR3 bases: TGCAGTGCTAGTGATGGGACTAGCGGGTCCGGGGAGCTGTTTTTT. Its translation: CSASDGTSGSGELFF.

V is TRBV4-1 and J is TRBJ1-5, with D maybe TRBD1 (6 bases). Germline CDR1 is MGHRA and CDR2 is YSYEKL. V dropped 3 bases and J dropped 2 bases, with 11 bases sitting between them. This CDR3 is built from 15 residues. This CDR3 reads CASSHLAGGNQPQHF. DNA of the CDR3: TGCGCCAGCAGCCACTTGGCAGGGGGCAATCAGCCCCAGCATTTT.

The chain recombines TRBV7-9 with TRBJ1-1, with D tentatively TRBD1 (5 bases). Germline CDR1 is SEHNR and CDR2 is FQNEAQ (reference sequence). V dropped 5 bases and J dropped 3 bases, with 16 bases sitting between them. There are 15 residues in the CDR3. The chain's CDR3 is CASSGPQGTDTEAFF. DNA for the CDR3: TGTGCCAGCAGCGGGCCGCAGGGAACTGACACTGAAGCTTTCTTT.

As to this clone: Given a much more abundant clone one base away, this may be a read error. The V and J genes are TRBV7-8 and TRBJ1-2, with a weak D call TRBD1 (5 bases). This CDR3 spans 13 amino acids. Trimming shortened V by 0 bases and J by 3 bases, and 5 bases separated the two germline ends. Germline loops: CDR1 SGHVS, CDR2 FQNEAQ. The CDR3 spells CASSLAGDYGYTF. The CDR3 nucleotides read TGTGCCAGCAGCTTAGCAGGGGACTATGGCTACACCTTC.

The chain is built from TRBV7-2 and TRBJ2-5; tentative D call: TRBD2 (5 bases). Trimming pared 2 bases from V and 8 bases from J, leaving 15 bases between. In germline, CDR1 is SGHTA, CDR2 FQGNSA. The CDR3 runs 14 residues. The CDR3 DNA reads as TGTGCCAGCAGCTTAAACGGGGTTCGAGATACCCAGTACTTC. It encodes CASSLNGVRDTQYF.

The chain joins TRBV6-5 to TRBJ1-2; D is possibly TRBD1 (5 bases). The V end was cut by 7 bases, the J end by 2 bases, with 17 bases between. This CDR3 is 15 amino acids long. Germline values: CDR1 MNHEY, CDR2 SVGAGI. The CDR3 reads CASTTATEVNYGYTF. As DNA, the CDR3 is TGTGCCAGCACCACAGCGACAGAAGTAAACTATGGCTACACCTTC.

This rearrangement joins TRBV6-2 or TRBV6-3 to TRBJ2-3, with TRBD2 matching over 9 bases. With 4 bases clipped from V and 1 base from J, the junction kept 3 bases outside the gene matches. The CDR3 sequence is 15 residues long. The germline V gene has CDR1 MNHEY and CDR2 SVGEGT. CDR3 bases: TGTGCCAGCAGTTCCTGGACTAGCGGCACAGATACGCAGTATTTT. As protein: CASSSWTSGTDTQYF.

The chain couples TRBV19 to TRBJ2-1; TRBD1 aligns across 7 bases. V shed 11 bases, J shed 5 bases, and the junction held 9 bases outside the gene matches. The CDR3 is 13 amino acids. CDR1 and CDR2 from the germline V gene are LNHDA and SQIVND (reference sequence). The CDR3 loop reads CAAKGAANNEQFF. The CDR3 bases are TGTGCCGCCAAGGGGGCGGCTAACAATGAGCAGTTCTTC.

V and J are TRBV4-1 and TRBJ1-5; D is undetermined. CDR3 length: 19 residues. V was cut by 0 bases and J by 2 bases, with 20 bases left in between. Germline values: CDR1 MGHRA, CDR2 YSYEKL. CDR3 sequence reads: CASSQDREKSPRGNQPQHF. CDR3 DNA sequence: TGCGCCAGCAGCCAAGATCGGGAGAAATCCCCCCGGGGCAATCAGCCCCAGCATTTT.

The V and J genes are TRBV7-9 and TRBJ1-6, with 11 bases identical to TRBD1. V was pared by 3 bases and J by 9 bases, with 7 bases of the junction left unmatched. Germline V CDR1 and CDR2: SEHNR, FQNEAQ (reference sequence). The CDR3 covers 16 residues. CDR3 sequence (DNA): TGTGCCAGCAGCTTTTACCGGGACAGGGGGAGTTCACCCCTCCACTTT. Its translation is CASSFYRDRGSSPLHF.